This TCR beta chain was sequenced for a study of T cell responses to AZD1222 COVID-19 vaccine. Regarding the study as a whole: Spike-specific TCR breadth and depth both grew after two AZD1222 doses. It should be noted that donors were predominantly white British and more often female, and clonal diversity was possibly underestimated.

This clone showed up just once. Its specificity is unknown. The data were produced by immunoSEQ multiplex PCR, yet TCRdb's version contains in-frame clones alone and is incomplete. The data show about 68,000 clones, 85% to 90% seen once. This CDR3 contains 12 residues. Trimming removed 8 bases at V and 5 bases at J, with 10 bases between. Germline CDR1 is SNHLY and CDR2 is FYNNEI. The chain carries TRBV2 and TRBJ1-5; possibly TRBD1 for D (5 bases). The sample was peripheral blood, taken on day 0 of AZD1222 vaccination. The receptor comes from an adult in good health. This CDR3 reads CASRQSDQPQHF. The DNA for the CDR3 is TGTGCCAGCCGACAGTCAGATCAGCCCCAGCATTTT.